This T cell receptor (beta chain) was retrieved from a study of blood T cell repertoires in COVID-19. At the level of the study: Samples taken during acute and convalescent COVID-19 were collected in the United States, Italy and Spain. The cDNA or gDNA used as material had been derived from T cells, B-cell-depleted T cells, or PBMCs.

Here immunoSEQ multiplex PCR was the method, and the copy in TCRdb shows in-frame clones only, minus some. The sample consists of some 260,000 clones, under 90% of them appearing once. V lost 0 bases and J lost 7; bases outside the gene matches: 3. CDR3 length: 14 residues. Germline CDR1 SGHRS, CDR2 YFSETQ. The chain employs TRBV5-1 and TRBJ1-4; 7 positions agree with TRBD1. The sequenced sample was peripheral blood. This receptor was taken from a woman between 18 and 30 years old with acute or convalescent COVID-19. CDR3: CASSLGAGGEKLFF. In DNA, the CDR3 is TGCGCCAGCAGCTTGGGGGCAGGGGGTGAAAAACTGTTTTTT.